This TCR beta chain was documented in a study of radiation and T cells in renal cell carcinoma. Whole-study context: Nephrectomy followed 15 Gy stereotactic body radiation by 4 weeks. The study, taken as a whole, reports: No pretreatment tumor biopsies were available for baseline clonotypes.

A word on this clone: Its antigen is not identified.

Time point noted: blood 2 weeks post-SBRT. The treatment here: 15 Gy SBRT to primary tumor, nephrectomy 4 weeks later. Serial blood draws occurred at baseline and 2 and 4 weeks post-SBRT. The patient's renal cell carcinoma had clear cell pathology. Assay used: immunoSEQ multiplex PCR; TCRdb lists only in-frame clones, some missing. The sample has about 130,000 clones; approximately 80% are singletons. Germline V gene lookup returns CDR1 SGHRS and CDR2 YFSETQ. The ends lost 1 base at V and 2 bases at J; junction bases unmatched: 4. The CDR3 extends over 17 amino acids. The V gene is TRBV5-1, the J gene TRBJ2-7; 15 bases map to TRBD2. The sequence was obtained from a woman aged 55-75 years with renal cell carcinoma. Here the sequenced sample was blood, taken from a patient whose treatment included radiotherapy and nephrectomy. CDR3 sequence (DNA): TGCGCCAGCAGCTTGAGGACTAGCGGGGGGGCAACCTACGAGCAGTACTTC. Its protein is CASSLRTSGGATYEQYF.